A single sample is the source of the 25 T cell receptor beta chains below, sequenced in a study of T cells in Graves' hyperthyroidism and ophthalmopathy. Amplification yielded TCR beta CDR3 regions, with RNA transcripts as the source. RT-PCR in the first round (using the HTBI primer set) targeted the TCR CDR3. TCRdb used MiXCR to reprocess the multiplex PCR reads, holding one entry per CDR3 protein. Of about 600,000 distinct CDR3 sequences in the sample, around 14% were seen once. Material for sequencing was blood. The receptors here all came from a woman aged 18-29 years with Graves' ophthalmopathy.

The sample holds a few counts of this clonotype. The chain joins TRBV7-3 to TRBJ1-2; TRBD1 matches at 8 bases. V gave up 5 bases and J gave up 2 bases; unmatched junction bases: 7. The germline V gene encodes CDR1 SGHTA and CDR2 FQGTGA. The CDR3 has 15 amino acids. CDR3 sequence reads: CASSPWRTGNYGYTF. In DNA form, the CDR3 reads TGTGCCAGCAGCCCATGGAGGACAGGGAACTATGGCTACACCTTC.

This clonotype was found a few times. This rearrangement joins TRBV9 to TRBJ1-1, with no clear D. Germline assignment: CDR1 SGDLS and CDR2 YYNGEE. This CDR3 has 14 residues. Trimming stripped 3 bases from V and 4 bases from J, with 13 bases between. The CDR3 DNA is TGTGCCAGCAGCGGCCCAGAGGCGGCCACTGAAGCTTTCTTT. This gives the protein CASSGPEAATEAFF.

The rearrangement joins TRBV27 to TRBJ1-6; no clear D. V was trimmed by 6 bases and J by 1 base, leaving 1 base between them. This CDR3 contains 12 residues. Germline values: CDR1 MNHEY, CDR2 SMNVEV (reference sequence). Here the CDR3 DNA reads TGTGCCAGCAGGTCCTATAATTCACCCCTCCACTTT. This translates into CASRSYNSPLHF.

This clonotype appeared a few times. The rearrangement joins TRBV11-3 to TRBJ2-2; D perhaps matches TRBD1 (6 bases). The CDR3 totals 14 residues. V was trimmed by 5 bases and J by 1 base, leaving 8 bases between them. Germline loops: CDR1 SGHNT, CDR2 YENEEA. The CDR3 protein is CASSRGQNTGELFF. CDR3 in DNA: TGTGCCAGCAGCCGGGGACAGAACACCGGGGAGCTGTTTTTT.

CDR3 protein: CASSSWYPGTGDFYEQYF. The CDR3 DNA is TGTGCCAGCAGCTCCTGGTACCCCGGGACAGGGGATTTCTACGAGCAGTACTTC. This chain joins TRBV5-6 and TRBJ2-7; the match to TRBD1 covers 10 bases. With V trimmed by 3 bases and J by 3 bases, 15 bases remained unmatched. Germline CDR1 reads SGHDT; CDR2 reads YYEEEE. CDR3 length: 18 amino acids. Complete variable domain (other parts from reference TRBV5-6 and TRBJ2-7): DAGVTQSPTHLIKTRGQQVTLRCSPKSGHDTVSWYQQALGQGPQFIFQYYEEEERQRGNFPDRFSGHQFPNYSSELNVNALLLGDSALYLCASSSWYPGTGDFYEQYFGPGTRLTVT.

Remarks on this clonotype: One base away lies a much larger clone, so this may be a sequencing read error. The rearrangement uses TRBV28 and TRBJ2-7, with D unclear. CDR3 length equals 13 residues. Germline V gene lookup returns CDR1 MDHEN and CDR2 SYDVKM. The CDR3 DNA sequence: TGTGCCGGCAGTTGGACGGTAACCTACGAGCAGTACTTC. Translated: CAGSWTVTYEQYF.

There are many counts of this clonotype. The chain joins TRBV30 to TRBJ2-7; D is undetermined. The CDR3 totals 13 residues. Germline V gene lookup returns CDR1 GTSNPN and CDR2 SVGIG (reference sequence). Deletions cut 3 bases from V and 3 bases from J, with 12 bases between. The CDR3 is CAWSKGNLYEQYF. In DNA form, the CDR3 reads TGTGCCTGGAGCAAAGGTAACCTCTACGAGCAGTACTTC.

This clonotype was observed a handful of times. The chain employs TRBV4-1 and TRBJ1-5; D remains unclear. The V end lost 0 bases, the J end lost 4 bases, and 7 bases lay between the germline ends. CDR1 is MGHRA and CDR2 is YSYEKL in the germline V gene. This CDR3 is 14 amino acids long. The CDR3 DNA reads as TGCGCCAGCAGCCAAGATGGGAGAAATCAGCCCCAGCATTTT. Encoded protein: CASSQDGRNQPQHF.

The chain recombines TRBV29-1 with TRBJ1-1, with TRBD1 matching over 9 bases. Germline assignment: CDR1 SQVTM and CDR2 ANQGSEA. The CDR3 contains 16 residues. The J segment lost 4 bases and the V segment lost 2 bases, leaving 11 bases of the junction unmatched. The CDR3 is CSVELGWGQGGTEAFF. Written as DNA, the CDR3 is TGCAGCGTTGAACTGGGGTGGGGACAGGGAGGCACTGAAGCTTTCTTT.

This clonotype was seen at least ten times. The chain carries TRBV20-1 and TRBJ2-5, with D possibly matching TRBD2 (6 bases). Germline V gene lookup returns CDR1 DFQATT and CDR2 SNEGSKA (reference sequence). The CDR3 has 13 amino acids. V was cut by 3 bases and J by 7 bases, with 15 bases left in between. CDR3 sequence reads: CSASGSIGGTQYF. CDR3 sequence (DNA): TGCAGTGCTAGCGGGAGTATCGGGGGGACCCAGTACTTC.

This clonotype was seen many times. The CDR3 DNA reads TGTGCCAGCAGTCCCCCGGGATCAGGGGGAAAGACCCAGTACTTC. Its translation is CASSPPGSGGKTQYF. J is TRBJ2-5 and V is TRBV27, with 7 bases fitting TRBD1. This CDR3 region has 15 residues. CDR1 and CDR2 (germline): MNHEY, SMNVEV (reference sequence). The junction had 12 bases not matched to a gene; V was cut back by 5 bases and J by 6 bases.

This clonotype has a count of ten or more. CDR3 sequence (DNA): TGTGCCAGCAGTGAGTCGAGATTACGTCGAGGACAGGATGGCGGGCAGCGCTATGGCTACACCTTC. Translated: CASSESRLRRGQDGGQRYGYTF. The gene calls are TRBV2 and TRBJ1-2, with 7 bases matching TRBD1. CDR1 SNHLY and CDR2 FYNNEI come from the germline V gene. Germline trimming cut 3 bases from V and 4 bases from J; bases unmatched to any gene: 29. The CDR3 has 22 amino acids.

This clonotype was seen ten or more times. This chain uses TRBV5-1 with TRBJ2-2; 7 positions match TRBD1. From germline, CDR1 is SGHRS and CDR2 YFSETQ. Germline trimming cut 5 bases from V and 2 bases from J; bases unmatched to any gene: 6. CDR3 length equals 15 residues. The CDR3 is CASRFTGDNTGELFF. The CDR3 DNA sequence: TGCGCCAGCAGATTTACAGGGGACAACACCGGGGAGCTGTTTTTT.

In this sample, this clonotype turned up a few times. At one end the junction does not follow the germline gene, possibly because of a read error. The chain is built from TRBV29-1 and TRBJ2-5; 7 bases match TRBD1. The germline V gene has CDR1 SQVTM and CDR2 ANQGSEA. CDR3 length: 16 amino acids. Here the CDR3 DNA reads TGCAGCTTTGAGCCAAGGGGGCGACGAATCCAAGAGACCCAGTACTTC. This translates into CSFEPRGRRIQETQYF.

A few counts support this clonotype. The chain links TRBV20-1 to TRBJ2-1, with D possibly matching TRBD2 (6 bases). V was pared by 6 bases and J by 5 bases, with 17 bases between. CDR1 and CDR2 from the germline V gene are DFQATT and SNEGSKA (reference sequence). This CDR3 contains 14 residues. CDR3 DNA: TGCAGTGCCCGCCGGGCGGGATTCGACAATGAGCAGTTCTTC. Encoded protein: CSARRAGFDNEQFF.

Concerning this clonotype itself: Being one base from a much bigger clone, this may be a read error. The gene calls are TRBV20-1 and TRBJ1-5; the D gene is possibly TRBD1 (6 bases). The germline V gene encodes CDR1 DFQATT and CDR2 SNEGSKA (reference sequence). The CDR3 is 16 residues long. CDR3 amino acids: CSARSSRGFRNQPRHF. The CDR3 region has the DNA TGCAGTGCTAGAAGTTCCAGGGGCTTTAGGAATCAGCCCCGGCATTTT.

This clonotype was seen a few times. CDR3 amino acids: CASSPQGAGIQYF. For the CDR3, the DNA is TGTGCCAGCAGTCCTCAGGGGGCTGGCATTCAGTACTTC. The chain uses TRBV27 and TRBJ2-4; 8 bases agree with TRBD1. V trimming: 5 bases; J trimming: 9 bases; junction bases outside the gene matches: 6. The CDR3 runs to 13 residues. The germline gives CDR1 MNHEY, CDR2 SMNVEV (reference sequence).

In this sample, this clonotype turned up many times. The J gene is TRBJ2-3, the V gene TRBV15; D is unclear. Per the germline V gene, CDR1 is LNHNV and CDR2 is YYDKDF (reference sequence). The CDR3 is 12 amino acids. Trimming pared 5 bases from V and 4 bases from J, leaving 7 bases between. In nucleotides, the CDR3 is TGTGCCACCAGCGCTCAAGCAGATACGCAGTATTTT. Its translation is CATSAQADTQYF.

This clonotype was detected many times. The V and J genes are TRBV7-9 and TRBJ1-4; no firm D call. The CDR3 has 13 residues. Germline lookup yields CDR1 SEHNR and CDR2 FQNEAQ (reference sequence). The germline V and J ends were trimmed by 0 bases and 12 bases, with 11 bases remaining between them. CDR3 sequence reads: CASSLAQLGELFF. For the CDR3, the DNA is TGTGCCAGCAGCTTAGCGCAGCTGGGAGAACTGTTTTTT.

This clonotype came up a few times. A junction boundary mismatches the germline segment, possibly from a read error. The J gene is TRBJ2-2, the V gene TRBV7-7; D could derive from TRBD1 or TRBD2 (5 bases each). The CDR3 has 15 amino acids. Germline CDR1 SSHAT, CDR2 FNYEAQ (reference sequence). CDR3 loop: CASSLLGTPTGELFF. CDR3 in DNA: TGTGCTAGCAGCTTACTAGGGACCCCAACCGGGGAGCTGTTTTTT.

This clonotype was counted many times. This CDR3 is CAISGGLGLTNTEAFF. CDR3 nucleotides: TGTGCCATCAGTGGAGGGCTAGGACTGACGAACACTGAAGCTTTCTTT. The chain employs TRBV10-3 and TRBJ1-1; D gene uncertain. V lost 4 bases, J lost 1 base, and 16 bases lay in between. The CDR3 sequence is 16 residues long. From germline, CDR1 is ENHRY and CDR2 SYGVKD.

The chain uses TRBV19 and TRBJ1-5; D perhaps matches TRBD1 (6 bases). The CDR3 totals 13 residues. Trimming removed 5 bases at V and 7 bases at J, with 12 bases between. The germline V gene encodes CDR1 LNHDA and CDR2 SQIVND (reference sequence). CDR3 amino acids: CASSSNREQPQHF. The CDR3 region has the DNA TGTGCCAGTAGTTCTAACAGGGAACAGCCCCAGCATTTT.

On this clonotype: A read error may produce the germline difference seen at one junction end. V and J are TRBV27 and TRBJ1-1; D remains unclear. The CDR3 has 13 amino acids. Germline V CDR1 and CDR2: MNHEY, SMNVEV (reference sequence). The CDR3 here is CASSLSLSTEALF. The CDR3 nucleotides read TGTGCCAGCAGTTTATCCCTAAGCACTGAAGCTCTCTTT.

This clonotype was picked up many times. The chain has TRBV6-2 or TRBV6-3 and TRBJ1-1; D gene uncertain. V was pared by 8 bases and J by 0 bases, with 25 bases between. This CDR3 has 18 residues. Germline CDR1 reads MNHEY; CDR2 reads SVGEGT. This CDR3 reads CASWFRRDTWGLNTEAFF. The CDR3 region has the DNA TGTGCCAGCTGGTTTAGACGTGATACTTGGGGATTGAACACTGAAGCTTTCTTT.

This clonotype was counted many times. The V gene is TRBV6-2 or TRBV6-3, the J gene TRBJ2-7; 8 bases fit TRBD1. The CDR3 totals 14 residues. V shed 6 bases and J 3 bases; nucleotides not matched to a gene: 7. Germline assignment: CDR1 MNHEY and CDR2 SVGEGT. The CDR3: CASRPGQALYEQYF. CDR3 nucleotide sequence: TGTGCCAGCAGACCGGGACAGGCCCTCTACGAGCAGTACTTC.